One sample yielded the 19 T cell receptor beta chains listed below, sequenced in a study of T-cell reconstitution after alpha-beta-depleted transplantation in children. Unique molecular identifiers were incorporated into the prepared TCRbeta library. Each CDR3 protein is one row after TCRdb ran MiXCR on the PCR reads. Counted here are 780,000 or so distinct CDR3 sequences, roughly 15% occurring once; the ten biggest clones make up around 5.3%. Source: PBMCs, mostly from graft donor cells, taken 360 days after TCRalphabeta/CD19-depleted stem cell transplant. The origin of the receptors is a male patient between 5 and 17 years old who had a stem cell transplant for acute lymphoblastic leukemia, so the T cells may come from the graft donor.

The chain joins TRBV20-1 to TRBJ1-5; the D gene is possibly TRBD1 (5 bases). Germline-derived CDR1 and CDR2 are DFQATT and SNEGSKA (reference sequence). V dropped 5 bases and J dropped 3 bases, with 11 bases sitting between them. This CDR3 contains 13 residues. For the CDR3, the DNA is TGCAGTGCTGCAGGACAAACCAATCAGCCCCAGCATTTT. Translated: CSAAGQTNQPQHF.

This clonotype was counted many times. This rearrangement joins TRBV20-1 to TRBJ2-7; possibly TRBD2 for D (5 bases). The CDR3 contains 13 residues. Germline values: CDR1 DFQATT, CDR2 SNEGSKA (reference sequence). V lost 6 bases to trimming and J lost 4 bases, with 16 bases between them. CDR3 DNA sequence: TGCAGTGCGCTCAGAGGAGGCGGGTACGAGCAGTACTTC. Translated: CSALRGGGYEQYF.

V is TRBV7-2 and J is TRBJ2-2; 10 bases are shared with TRBD2. The J segment lost 7 bases and the V segment lost 0 bases, leaving 8 bases of the junction unmatched. Per the germline V gene, CDR1 is SGHTA and CDR2 is FQGNSA. The CDR3 has 17 amino acids. The CDR3 coding sequence is TGTGCCAGCAGCTTAGCGGTTAGCGGGAGGCTCGGCGGGGAGCTGTTTTTT. This encodes CASSLAVSGRLGGELFF. Full variable domain (missing parts from reference TRBV7-2 and TRBJ2-2): GAGVSQSPSNKVTEKGKDVELRCDPISGHTALYWYRQSLGQGLEFLIYFQGNSAPDKSGLPSDRFSAERTGGSVSTLTIQRTQQEDSAVYLCASSLAVSGRLGGELFFGEGSRLTVL.

This clonotype was seen ten or more times. CDR3 sequence (DNA): TGCGCCAGCAGCCTTAGCGGAACTACCGGGGAGCTGTTTTTT. This translates into CASSLSGTTGELFF. J is TRBJ2-2 and V is TRBV5-1, with D possibly matching TRBD2 (6 bases). Trimming shortened V by 4 bases and J by 5 bases, and 12 bases separated the two germline ends. Per germline, CDR1 SGHRS and CDR2 YFSETQ. The CDR3 totals 14 residues.

The chain links TRBV7-2 to TRBJ2-3, with no clear D. The V and J ends lost 2 bases and 0 bases respectively, with 9 bases between them. Germline V gene lookup returns CDR1 SGHTA and CDR2 FQGNSA. The CDR3 has 15 residues. DNA of the CDR3: TGTGCCAGCAGCTTATTCCCACAGAGCACAGATACGCAGTATTTT. Residues: CASSLFPQSTDTQYF.

This clonotype was found a few times. V usage is TRBV12-3 or TRBV12-4 and J usage is TRBJ2-7; tentative D call: TRBD1 (7 bases). V was cut by 3 bases and J by 11 bases, with 14 bases left in between. The CDR3 consists of 12 residues. The CDR3 sequence is CASSFYRGGEYF. The CDR3 nucleotides read TGTGCCAGCAGTTTTTACAGGGGCGGGGAGTACTTC.

J is TRBJ2-6 and V is TRBV4-1; 9 bases align to TRBD1. This CDR3 is 19 amino acids long. The ends lost 3 bases at V and 0 bases at J; junction bases unmatched: 9. The germline gives CDR1 MGHRA, CDR2 YSYEKL. Here the CDR3 reads CASSHPRTGVNSGANVLTF. CDR3 bases: TGCGCCAGCAGCCACCCCAGGACAGGGGTGAACTCTGGGGCCAACGTCCTGACTTTC.

The chain recombines TRBV29-1 with TRBJ2-4, with 7 bases that match TRBD1. V shed 6 bases, J shed 0 bases, and the junction held 2 bases outside the gene matches. Per germline, CDR1 SQVTM and CDR2 ANQGSEA. The CDR3 sequence is 13 residues long. Written as DNA, the CDR3 is TGCAGCGTCGGGACAGTAGCCAAAAACATTCAGTACTTC. The encoded protein is CSVGTVAKNIQYF.

Many counts were recorded for this clonotype. The chain uses TRBV10-3 and TRBJ2-1; perhaps TRBD1 as D (5 bases). The V and J ends lost 7 bases and 4 bases respectively, with 14 bases between them. The germline V gene has CDR1 ENHRY and CDR2 SYGVKD. The CDR3 runs 14 residues. As DNA, the CDR3 is TGTGCCATCAAGGGGCAGAACGATTACAATGAGCAGTTCTTC. Residues: CAIKGQNDYNEQFF.

This clonotype was seen at least ten times. The CDR3 nucleotides are TGCGCCAGCAGCTTGGTCGCTAGCGGGTTATCCTACAATGAGCAGTTCTTC. Its translation: CASSLVASGLSYNEQFF. V is TRBV5-1 and J is TRBJ2-1; the match to TRBD2 covers 8 bases. CDR1 is SGHRS and CDR2 is YFSETQ in the germline V gene. V gave up 0 bases and J gave up 1 base; unmatched junction bases: 6. The CDR3 contains 17 residues.

V gene TRBV20-1 combines with J gene TRBJ2-1, with D maybe TRBD2 (6 bases). The length of the CDR3 is 15 residues. Germline CDR1 and CDR2: DFQATT and SNEGSKA (reference sequence). Trimming stripped 6 bases from V and 8 bases from J, with 23 bases between. For the CDR3, the DNA is TGCAGTGCGGAGAGGGGAGGTCTCGTTCTCCATGAGCAGTTCTTC. Amino acids: CSAERGGLVLHEQFF.

The V gene is TRBV9, the J gene TRBJ2-5, with 8 bases fitting TRBD1. Unmatched junction bases numbered 2, after V lost 0 bases and J lost 7 bases. Germline V CDR1 and CDR2: SGDLS, YYNGEE. This CDR3 contains 13 residues. CDR3 region: CASSVVGQGTQYF. CDR3 bases: TGTGCCAGCAGCGTAGTAGGACAGGGGACCCAGTACTTC.

This clonotype occurred a few times. This chain uses TRBV5-1 with TRBJ2-1, with D perhaps TRBD2 (5 bases). Germline V gene data show CDR1 as SGHRS and CDR2 as YFSETQ. The CDR3 extends over 18 amino acids. V was cut by 7 bases and J by 0 bases, with 23 bases left in between. CDR3 loop: CASRQEERPLSSYNEQFF. The CDR3 DNA reads as TGCGCCAGCCGCCAAGAGGAGCGGCCACTGAGCTCCTACAATGAGCAGTTCTTC.

This clonotype has a handful of counts. The V and J genes are TRBV7-9 and TRBJ2-7; 8 bases are shared with TRBD2. CDR1 is SEHNR, CDR2 FQNEAQ, per germline (reference sequence). The ends lost 2 bases at V and 4 bases at J; junction bases unmatched: 4. The CDR3 has 14 residues. This chain's CDR3 is CASSLPGGKYEQYF. The CDR3 DNA sequence: TGTGCCAGCAGCTTACCGGGAGGGAAGTACGAGCAGTACTTC.

This clonotype turned up a few times. The chain joins TRBV10-2 to TRBJ1-2; no clear D gene. The CDR3 contains 16 residues. Trimming left V 3 bases short and J 5 bases short, with 19 bases between. Germline CDR1 and CDR2: WSHSY and SAAADI. Here the CDR3 DNA reads TGCGCCAGCAGTGAAAAGGCAGGACCAACGTTTTATGGCTACACCTTC. This gives the protein CASSEKAGPTFYGYTF.

In nucleotides, the CDR3 is TGTGCCAGCACGGGACAGGGGGCGGGCGAGCAGTACTTC. This gives the protein CASTGQGAGEQYF. This chain links TRBV12-3 or TRBV12-4 with TRBJ2-7; TRBD1 matches 12 bases. The CDR3 covers 13 residues. V shed 7 bases and J 6 bases; nucleotides not matched to a gene: 4.

The chain combines TRBV4-1 with TRBJ2-7; 7 bases map to TRBD2. Germline V CDR1 and CDR2: MGHRA, YSYEKL. The trim removed 4 bases at V and 6 bases at J, leaving 15 bases unmatched. CDR3 length: 16 amino acids. CDR3 sequence: CASSPLHVGGQFEQYF. The DNA for the CDR3 is TGCGCCAGCAGCCCCCTCCATGTGGGAGGGCAGTTCGAGCAGTACTTC.

The V gene is TRBV7-2, the J gene TRBJ1-2, with D tentatively TRBD1 (6 bases). Trimming removed 2 bases at V and 7 bases at J, with 17 bases between. Germline V gene sequence: CDR1 SGHTA, CDR2 FQGNSA. This CDR3 contains 15 residues. The CDR3 protein is CASSLSSLQGPGYTF. The CDR3 DNA follows: TGTGCCAGCAGCTTATCCTCCCTACAGGGACCTGGCTACACCTTC.

This clonotype was picked up many times. This sequence joins TRBV12-3 or TRBV12-4 and TRBJ1-5; D might be TRBD1 (6 bases). Trimming stripped 6 bases from V and 6 bases from J, with 12 bases between. This CDR3 spans 13 amino acids. CDR3 protein: CASSLGASQPQHF. DNA of the CDR3: TGTGCCAGCAGCCTGGGGGCGAGTCAGCCCCAGCATTTT.